Included here is one T cell receptor beta chain sequence, with context. What it recognizes is unknown. The source of the sample is a study of CD8 T cells in ankylosing spondylitis. Study results and limitations: Disease-linked clones displayed a CD8+ phenotype and appeared relatively rarely in peripheral blood. According to the report, clones linked to the disease were significantly enriched in matched synovial fluid samples taken from ankylosing spondylitis patients. In reactive arthritis synovial fluid and blood, some motif variants had been reported before. One TCR beta motif, made up of several highly homologous variants, appeared characteristic of ankylosing spondylitis blood.

Using quantitative 5'-RACE with molecular barcodes, the authors made TCR beta libraries. TCRdb redid the calling of the 5' RACE reads with MiXCR, one entry per CDR3 protein. In the table there are roughly 700,000 distinct CDR3 sequences, over 15% of which are singletons. V was pared by 5 bases and J by 0 bases, with 8 bases between. CDR3 size: 13 residues. The sequence came from a male donor with ankylosing spondylitis. Sequenced input: blood, either unsorted or a sorted T cell fraction (not recorded which). V and J are TRBV12-3 or TRBV12-4 and TRBJ2-7; no reliable D call. CDR3 nucleotides: TGTGCCAGCAGTCGCCTCCTCTCCTACGAGCAGTACTTC. Translation: CASSRLLSYEQYF.